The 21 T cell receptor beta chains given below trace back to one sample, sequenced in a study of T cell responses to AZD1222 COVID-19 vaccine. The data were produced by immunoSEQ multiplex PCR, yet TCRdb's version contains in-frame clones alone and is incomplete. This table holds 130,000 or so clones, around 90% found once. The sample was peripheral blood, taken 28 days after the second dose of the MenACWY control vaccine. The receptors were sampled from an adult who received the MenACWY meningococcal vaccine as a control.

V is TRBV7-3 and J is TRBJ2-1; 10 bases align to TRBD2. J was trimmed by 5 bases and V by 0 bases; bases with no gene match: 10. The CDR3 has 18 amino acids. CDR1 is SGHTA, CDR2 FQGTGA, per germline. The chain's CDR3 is CASSLTLGASGRDNEQFF. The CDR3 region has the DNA TGTGCCAGCAGCTTAACGTTAGGAGCTAGCGGGAGAGACAATGAGCAGTTCTTC.

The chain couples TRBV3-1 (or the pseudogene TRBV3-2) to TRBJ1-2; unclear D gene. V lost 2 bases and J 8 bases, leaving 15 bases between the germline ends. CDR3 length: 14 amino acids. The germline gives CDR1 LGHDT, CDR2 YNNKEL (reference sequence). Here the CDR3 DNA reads TGTGCCAGCAGCCAAAGGTTAGAGTGGTCGGGCTACACCTTC. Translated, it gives CASSQRLEWSGYTF.

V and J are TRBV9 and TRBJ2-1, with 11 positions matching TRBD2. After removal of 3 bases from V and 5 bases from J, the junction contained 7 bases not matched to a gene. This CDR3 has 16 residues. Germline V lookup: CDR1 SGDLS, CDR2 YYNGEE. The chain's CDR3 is CASSAYSSGGNNEQFF. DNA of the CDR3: TGTGCCAGCAGCGCCTACTCTAGCGGGGGGAACAATGAGCAGTTCTTC.

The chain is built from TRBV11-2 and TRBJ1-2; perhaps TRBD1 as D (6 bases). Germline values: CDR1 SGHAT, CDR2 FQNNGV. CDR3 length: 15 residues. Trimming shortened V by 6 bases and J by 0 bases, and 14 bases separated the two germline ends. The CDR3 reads CASSPTGTTNYGYTF. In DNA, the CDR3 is TGTGCCAGCAGTCCTACAGGGACAACTAACTATGGCTACACCTTC.

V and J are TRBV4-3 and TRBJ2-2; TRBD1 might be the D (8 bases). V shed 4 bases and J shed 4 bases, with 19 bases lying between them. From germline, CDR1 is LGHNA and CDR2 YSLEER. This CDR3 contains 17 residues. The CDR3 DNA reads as TGCGCCAGCAGCCGAGGTGACAGGGGCGGGGGCACCGGGGAGCTGTTTTTT. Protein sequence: CASSRGDRGGGTGELFF.

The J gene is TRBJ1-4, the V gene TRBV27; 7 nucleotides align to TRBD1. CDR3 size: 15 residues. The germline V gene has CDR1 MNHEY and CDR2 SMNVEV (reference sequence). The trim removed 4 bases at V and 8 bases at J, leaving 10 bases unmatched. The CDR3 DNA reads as TGTGCCAGCAGTTCCGACAGGGACGCCGCGGAAAAACTGTTTTTT. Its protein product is CASSSDRDAAEKLFF.

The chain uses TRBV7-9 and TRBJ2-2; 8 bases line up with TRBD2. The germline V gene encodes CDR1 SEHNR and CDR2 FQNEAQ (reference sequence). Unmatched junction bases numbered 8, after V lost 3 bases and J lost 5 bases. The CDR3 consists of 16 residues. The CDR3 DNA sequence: TGTGCCAGCAGCTTTGTGCCGGGACTAGAAACCGGGGAGCTGTTTTTT. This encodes CASSFVPGLETGELFF.

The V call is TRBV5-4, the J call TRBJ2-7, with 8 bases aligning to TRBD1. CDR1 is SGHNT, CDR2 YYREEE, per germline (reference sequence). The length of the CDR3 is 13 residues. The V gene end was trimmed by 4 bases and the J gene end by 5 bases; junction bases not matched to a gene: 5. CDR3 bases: TGTGCCAGCAGCCCCGACAGGGGCAACGAGCAGTACTTC. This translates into CASSPDRGNEQYF.

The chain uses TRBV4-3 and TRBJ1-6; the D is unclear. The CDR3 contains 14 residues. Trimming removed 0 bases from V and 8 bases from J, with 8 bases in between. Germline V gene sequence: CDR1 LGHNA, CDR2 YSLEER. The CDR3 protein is CASSQDNSDSPLHF. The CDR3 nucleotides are TGCGCCAGCAGCCAAGATAACAGCGATTCACCCCTCCACTTT.

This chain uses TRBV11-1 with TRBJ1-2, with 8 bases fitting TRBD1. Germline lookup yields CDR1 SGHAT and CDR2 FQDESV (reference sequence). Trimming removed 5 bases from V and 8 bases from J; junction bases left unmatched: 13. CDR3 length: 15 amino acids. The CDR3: CASSRTGTGLRGYTF. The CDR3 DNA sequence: TGTGCCAGCAGCCGTACCGGGACAGGATTAAGGGGCTACACCTTC. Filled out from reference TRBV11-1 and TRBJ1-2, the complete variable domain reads EAEVAQSPRYKITEKSQAVAFWCDPISGHATLYWYRQILGQGPELLVQFQDESVVDDSQLPKDRFSAERLKGVDSTLKIQPAELGDSAMYLCASSRTGTGLRGYTFGSGTRLTVV.

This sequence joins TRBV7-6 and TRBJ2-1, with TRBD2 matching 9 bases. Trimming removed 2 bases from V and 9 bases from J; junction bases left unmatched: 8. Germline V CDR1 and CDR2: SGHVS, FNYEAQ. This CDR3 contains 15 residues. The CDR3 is CASSLLGREGTEQFF. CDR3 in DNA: TGTGCCAGCAGCTTATTGGGGCGGGAGGGCACTGAGCAGTTCTTC.

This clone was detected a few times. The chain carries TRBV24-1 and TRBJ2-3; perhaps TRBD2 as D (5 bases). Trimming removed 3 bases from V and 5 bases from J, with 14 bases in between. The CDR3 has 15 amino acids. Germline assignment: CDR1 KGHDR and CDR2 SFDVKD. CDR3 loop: CATSDPARTGDTQYF. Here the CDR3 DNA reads TGTGCCACCAGTGATCCCGCCCGGACTGGAGATACGCAGTATTTT.

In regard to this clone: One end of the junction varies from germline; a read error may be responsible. CDR3 sequence: CASSLANSGELFF. CDR3 bases: TGTGCCAGCAGCTTAGCGAACTCCGGGGAGCTGTTTTTT. This chain links TRBV7-6 with TRBJ2-2, with D unresolved. The CDR3 runs 13 residues. Looked up from germline, CDR1 is SGHVS and CDR2 is FNYEAQ. The complete variable domain, with remaining parts taken from reference TRBV7-6 and TRBJ2-2, reads GAGVSQSPRYKVTKRGQDVALRCDPISGHVSLYWYRQALGQGPEFLTYFNYEAQQDKSGLPNDRFSAERPEGSISTLTIQRTEQRDSAMYRCASSLANSGELFFGEGSRLTVL.

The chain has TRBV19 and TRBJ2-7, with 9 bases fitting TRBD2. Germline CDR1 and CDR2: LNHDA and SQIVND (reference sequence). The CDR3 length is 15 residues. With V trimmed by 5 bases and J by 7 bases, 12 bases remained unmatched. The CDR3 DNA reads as TGTGCCAGTAGTGCCTTACTAGCGGGCCCTCGTGAGCAGTACTTC. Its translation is CASSALLAGPREQYF. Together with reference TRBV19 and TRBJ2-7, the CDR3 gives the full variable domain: DGGITQSPKYLFRKEGQNVTLSCEQNLNHDAMYWYRQDPGQGLRLIYYSQIVNDFQKGDIAEGYSVSREKKESFPLTVTSAQKNPTAFYLCASSALLAGPREQYFGPGTRLTVT.

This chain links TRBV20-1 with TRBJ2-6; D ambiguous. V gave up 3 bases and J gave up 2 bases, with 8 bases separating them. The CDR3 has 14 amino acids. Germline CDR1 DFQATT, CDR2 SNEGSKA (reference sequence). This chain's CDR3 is CSASLATGANVLTF. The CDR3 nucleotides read TGCAGTGCTAGTTTGGCAACTGGGGCCAACGTCCTGACTTTC.

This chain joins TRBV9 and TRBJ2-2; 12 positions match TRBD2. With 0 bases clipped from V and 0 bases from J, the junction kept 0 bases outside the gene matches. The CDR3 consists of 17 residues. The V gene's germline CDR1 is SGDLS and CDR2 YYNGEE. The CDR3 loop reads CASSVGLAGANTGELFF. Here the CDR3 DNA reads TGTGCCAGCAGCGTAGGACTAGCGGGGGCGAACACCGGGGAGCTGTTTTTT.

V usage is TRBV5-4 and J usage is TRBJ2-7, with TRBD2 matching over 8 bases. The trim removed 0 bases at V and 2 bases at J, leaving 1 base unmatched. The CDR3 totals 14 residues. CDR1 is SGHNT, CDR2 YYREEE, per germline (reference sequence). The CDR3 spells CASSLGGRPYEQYF. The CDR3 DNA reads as TGTGCCAGCAGCTTGGGCGGGAGGCCCTACGAGCAGTACTTC.

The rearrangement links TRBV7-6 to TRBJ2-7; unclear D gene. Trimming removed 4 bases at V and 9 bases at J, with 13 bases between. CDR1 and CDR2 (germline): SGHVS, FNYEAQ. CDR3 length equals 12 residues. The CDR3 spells CASSSGDWVQYF. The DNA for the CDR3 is TGTGCCAGCAGCTCCGGAGATTGGGTGCAGTACTTC.

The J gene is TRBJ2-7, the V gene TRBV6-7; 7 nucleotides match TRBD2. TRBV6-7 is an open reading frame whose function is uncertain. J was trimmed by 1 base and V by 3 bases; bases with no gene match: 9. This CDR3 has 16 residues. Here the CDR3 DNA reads TGTGCCAGCAGTTATGCCGGACTAGTAGTTTCCTACGAGCAGTACGTC. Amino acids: CASSYAGLVVSYEQYV.

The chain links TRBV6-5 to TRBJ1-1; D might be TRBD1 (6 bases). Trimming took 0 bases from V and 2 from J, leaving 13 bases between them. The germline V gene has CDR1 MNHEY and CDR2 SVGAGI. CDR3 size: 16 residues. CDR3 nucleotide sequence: TGTGCCAGCAGTTACTCGGACGGGACACCCAACACTGAAGCTTTCTTT. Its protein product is CASSYSDGTPNTEAFF.

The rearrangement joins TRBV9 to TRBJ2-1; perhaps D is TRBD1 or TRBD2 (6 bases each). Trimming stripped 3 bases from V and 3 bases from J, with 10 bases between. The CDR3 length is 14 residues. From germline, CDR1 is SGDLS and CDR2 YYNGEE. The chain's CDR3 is CASSGRDNYNEQFF. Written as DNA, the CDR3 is TGTGCCAGCAGCGGGAGGGACAACTACAATGAGCAGTTCTTC.